This TCR beta chain was profiled in a study of T cell changes during pregnancy in multiple sclerosis. Data came from immunoSEQ multiplex PCR; TCRdb stores just in-frame clones and leaves some out. The sample has around 92,000 clones, 80% to 95% seen once; the top ten hold almost 1%. Trimming at V came to 6 bases and at J to 3 bases, leaving 5 bases not matched to a gene. The CDR3 sequence is 14 residues long. The germline CDR1 and CDR2 sequences are MGHRA and YSYEKL. This TCR derives from a female donor with multiple sclerosis, enrolled in a pregnancy study. Sequences were derived from peripheral blood, sampled after pregnancy. This chain uses TRBV4-1 with TRBJ2-1; TRBD1 matches at 7 bases. CDR3 sequence (DNA): TGCGCCAGCAGTCAACAGGGGTTCTACAATGAGCAGTTCTTC. It yields the protein CASSQQGFYNEQFF.